The TCR beta chain described here comes from a study of human T cells and chemical hapten exposure. TCRdb re-called the RACE reads with MiXCR, one entry per CDR3 protein. The sample has approximately 340,000 distinct CDR3 sequences, around 6.9% seen once; the top ten hold 7.5% to 8.5%. This sample's time point: patch test 1, 2 weeks after DPC sensitization. The treatment here: therapeutic diphenylcyclopropenone sensitization with weekly scalp DPC. CDR3 length: 16 residues. From germline, CDR1 is MNHNY and CDR2 SVGAGI (reference sequence). J was trimmed by 0 bases and V by 10 bases; bases with no gene match: 11.

The TCR sequence derives from a woman under 30 with alopecia areata. Some clones in this sample may be carry-over from other donors' samples. The material was whole blood, obtained in connection with sensitization to the hapten diphenylcyclopropenone (DPC). V gene TRBV6-6 combines with J gene TRBJ1-3, with 8 bases matching TRBD1. CDR3 in DNA: TGTGCCACCCGGGGGGGACAGGTCTTCTCTGGAAACACCATATATTTT. Its protein product is CATRGGQVFSGNTIYF.